A selection of T cell receptor beta chains follows, all from one sample in a study of T-cell reconstitution after alpha-beta-depleted transplantation in children. TCRdb fed the PCR reads into MiXCR, producing one record per CDR3 protein. Among around 450,000 distinct CDR3 sequences, roughly two fifths were seen once, and the ten largest hold under 35%. The sequenced sample was PBMCs, obtained before TCRalphabeta/CD19-depleted stem cell transplant. The receptors stem from a girl aged 2 to 9 with aplastic anemia, due to receive a stem cell transplant. Each CDR3 is given with its conserved first and last residue. D genes are given only for firm matches. The size of a clone is reported for some rows only, either as once, few or many, or as a class for expanded clones.

d_call | j_call | clone_size | v_call | cdr3_nt | cdr3_aa
TRBD2 | TRBJ2-5 | - | TRBV6-5 | TGTGCCAGCAGTTACATGGGACTAGCACAAGAGACCCAGTACTTC | CASSYMGLAQETQYF
- | TRBJ2-2 | many | TRBV29-1 | TGCAGCGTTGGGCCTGAAAACACCGGGGAGCTGTTTTTT | CSVGPENTGELFF
- | TRBJ1-1 | few | TRBV21-1 | TGTGCCAGCAGGGATCCCCCCGGACAGGGACACACTGAAGCTTTCTTT | CASRDPPGQGHTEAFF
TRBD1 | TRBJ2-7 | many | TRBV10-2 | TGCGCCACCCGGACAGGCACGAAACCCGAGCAGTACTTC | CATRTGTKPEQYF
TRBD1 | TRBJ2-7 | many | TRBV5-1 | TGCGCCAGCAGCGAACAGGGGGGCTACTACGAGCAGTACTTC | CASSEQGGYYEQYF
- | TRBJ1-1 | - | TRBV5-1 | TGCGCCAGCAGCTTGAACGACGGACGAAACACTGAAGCTTTCTTT | CASSLNDGRNTEAFF
- | TRBJ2-7 | - | TRBV5-1 | TGCGCCAGCATCCTCGGGGACTGGGTGGGAGGCGAGCAGTACTTC | CASILGDWVGGEQYF
TRBD1 | TRBJ1-2 | many | TRBV28 | TGTGCCAGCAGGTACAGGGGAGAAGACGGCTACACCTTC | CASRYRGEDGYTF
- | TRBJ2-7 | - | TRBV6-5 | TGTGCCAGCAGTTACAAGGGGTTCCCCAGCTCCTACGAGCAGTACTTC | CASSYKGFPSSYEQYF
TRBD2 | TRBJ2-1 | once | TRBV3-1 | TGTGCCAGCAGCCAAGAGAGGACTAGCGGGAGGGGTGAGCAGTTCTTC | CASSQERTSGRGEQFF
- | TRBJ1-1 | - | TRBV7-2 | TGTGCCAGCAGCCAAGAGAGGGAATACGCTGAAGCTTTCTTT | CASSQEREYAEAFF
- | TRBJ2-5 | - | TRBV7-9 | TGTGCCAGCAGCTTAGGATGGGGATTCCAACAAGAGACCCAGTACTTC | CASSLGWGFQQETQYF
- | TRBJ2-3 | many | TRBV20-1 | TGCAGTGCTAGACCCTCTCTAGATACGCAGTATTTT | CSARPSLDTQYF
- | TRBJ2-7 | many | TRBV20-1 | TGCAGTGCTAGAGATTGGAAGAGCTCCTACGAGCAGTACTTC | CSARDWKSSYEQYF
TRBD2 | TRBJ2-2 | many | TRBV3-1 | TGTGCCAGCAGCCAAGATCGGAGGACTAGCGGATACCCCGGGGAGCTGTTTTTT | CASSQDRRTSGYPGELFF
- | TRBJ2-7 | many | TRBV18 | TGTGCCAGCTCACCGAGAGCGGGGACAAACCCCTACGAGCAGTACTTC | CASSPRAGTNPYEQYF